This is a list of T cell receptor beta chains from one sample in a study of T-cell reconstitution after alpha-beta-depleted transplantation in children. TCRdb passed the PCR reads through MiXCR, listing each CDR3 protein once. Here the sample spans roughly 400,000 distinct CDR3 sequences, roughly two fifths being singletons. Sequencing used PBMCs, obtained before TCRalphabeta/CD19-depleted stem cell transplant. These receptors were taken from a girl aged 2 to 9 with aplastic anemia, due to receive a stem cell transplant. Each CDR3 is given with its conserved first and last residue. The order of the fields is J gene, V gene, D gene, clone size, CDR3 protein, CDR3 DNA. D genes are given only for firm matches. Only part of the rows carry a size: once, few, many, or a class if the clone is expanded.

j_gene: TRBJ2-7
v_gene: TRBV28
d_gene: TRBD2
abundance: few
CDR3aa: CASSWGASGSIGYEQYF
CDR3nt: TGTGCCAGCAGTTGGGGAGCTAGCGGGAGTATCGGGTACGAGCAGTACTTC

j_gene: TRBJ2-1
v_gene: TRBV29-1
d_gene: NA
abundance: NA
CDR3aa: CSVHSLGSSYNEQFF
CDR3nt: TGCAGCGTTCACAGTTTGGGGAGCTCCTACAATGAGCAGTTCTTC

j_gene: TRBJ2-1
v_gene: TRBV15
d_gene: NA
abundance: NA
CDR3aa: CATSSRNEQFF
CDR3nt: TGTGCCACCAGCAGCCGTAATGAGCAGTTCTTC

j_gene: TRBJ2-1
v_gene: TRBV6-2/TRBV6-3
d_gene: NA
abundance: NA
CDR3aa: CASGIVPDYNEQFF
CDR3nt: TGTGCCAGCGGGATAGTTCCCGACTACAATGAGCAGTTCTTC

j_gene: TRBJ2-7
v_gene: TRBV29-1
d_gene: TRBD1
abundance: NA
CDR3aa: CSVVIRGGQSNYEQYF
CDR3nt: TGCAGCGTCGTAATAAGAGGGGGACAGAGCAACTACGAGCAGTACTTC

j_gene: TRBJ1-4
v_gene: TRBV29-1
d_gene: NA
abundance: few
CDR3aa: CSAKLNEKLFF
CDR3nt: TGCAGCGCTAAACTTAATGAAAAACTGTTTTTT

j_gene: TRBJ1-5
v_gene: TRBV20-1
d_gene: NA
abundance: NA
CDR3aa: CSARVEDMGNQPQHF
CDR3nt: TGCAGTGCTAGAGTGGAGGACATGGGCAATCAGCCCCAGCATTTT

j_gene: TRBJ2-5
v_gene: TRBV5-1
d_gene: NA
abundance: NA
CDR3aa: CASSGRLAATQETQYF
CDR3nt: TGCGCCAGCAGCGGCCGGCTAGCAGCTACCCAAGAGACCCAGTACTTC

j_gene: TRBJ2-7
v_gene: TRBV29-1
d_gene: NA
abundance: many
CDR3aa: CSAKTGGRNEQYF
CDR3nt: TGCAGCGCCAAGACGGGGGGCAGAAACGAGCAGTACTTC

j_gene: TRBJ1-2
v_gene: TRBV5-1
d_gene: NA
abundance: NA
CDR3aa: CASSGNRERTTF
CDR3nt: TGCGCCAGCAGCGGAAACAGGGAAAGGACAACCTTC

j_gene: TRBJ2-5
v_gene: TRBV29-1
d_gene: TRBD2
abundance: many
CDR3aa: CSVGSGSWETQYF
CDR3nt: TGCAGCGTTGGTAGCGGGAGTTGGGAGACCCAGTACTTC

j_gene: TRBJ1-2
v_gene: TRBV20-1
d_gene: TRBD1
abundance: few
CDR3aa: CSASRDSANYGYTF
CDR3nt: TGCAGTGCTAGCCGGGACAGTGCTAACTATGGCTACACCTTC

j_gene: TRBJ2-1
v_gene: TRBV6-2/TRBV6-3
d_gene: NA
abundance: NA
CDR3aa: CASNDRRSYNEQFF
CDR3nt: TGTGCCAGCAACGACCGCCGGTCCTACAATGAGCAGTTCTTC

j_gene: TRBJ2-3
v_gene: TRBV27
d_gene: NA
abundance: NA
CDR3aa: CASSPLGATSTDTQYF
CDR3nt: TGTGCCAGCAGTCCCCTCGGGGCTACTAGCACAGATACGCAGTATTTT

j_gene: TRBJ2-1
v_gene: TRBV5-1
d_gene: TRBD2
abundance: many
CDR3aa: CASSLNAGGPNEQFF
CDR3nt: TGCGCCAGCAGCTTGAACGCGGGAGGTCCCAATGAGCAGTTCTTC

j_gene: TRBJ1-6
v_gene: TRBV28
d_gene: NA
abundance: NA
CDR3aa: CASAGRSYNSPLHF
CDR3nt: TGTGCCAGCGCAGGACGTTCCTATAATTCACCCCTCCACTTT

j_gene: TRBJ2-3
v_gene: TRBV15
d_gene: TRBD1
abundance: NA
CDR3aa: CATSSHDPGQGTDTQYF
CDR3nt: TGTGCCACCAGCAGTCACGACCCGGGACAGGGAACAGATACGCAGTATTTT

j_gene: TRBJ1-2
v_gene: TRBV6-1
d_gene: NA
abundance: NA
CDR3aa: CASKLGNSGYGYTF
CDR3nt: TGTGCCAGCAAGCTAGGGAATTCCGGCTATGGCTACACCTTC

j_gene: TRBJ2-7
v_gene: TRBV7-2
d_gene: NA
abundance: once
CDR3aa: CASSFPYSYEQYF
CDR3nt: TGTGCCAGCAGCTTCCCATACTCCTACGAGCAGTACTTC

j_gene: TRBJ1-5
v_gene: TRBV10-3
d_gene: NA
abundance: NA
CDR3aa: CAISPVGQPQHF
CDR3nt: TGTGCCATCAGTCCCGTAGGACAGCCCCAGCATTTT

j_gene: TRBJ2-3
v_gene: TRBV4-3
d_gene: TRBD2
abundance: NA
CDR3aa: CASSQGLGYSGRTDTQYF
CDR3nt: TGCGCCAGCAGCCAAGGGCTCGGGTATAGCGGGCGCACAGATACGCAGTATTTT

j_gene: TRBJ2-3
v_gene: TRBV5-1
d_gene: NA
abundance: NA
CDR3aa: CASSNDGTSTDTQYF
CDR3nt: TGCGCCAGCAGCAATGACGGGACTAGCACAGATACGCAGTATTTT

j_gene: TRBJ2-7
v_gene: TRBV3-1
d_gene: TRBD2
abundance: NA
CDR3aa: CASSRGLAASSSYEQYF
CDR3nt: TGTGCCAGCAGCCGGGGACTAGCGGCCTCGAGCTCCTACGAGCAGTACTTC

j_gene: TRBJ1-5
v_gene: TRBV5-1
d_gene: NA
abundance: once
CDR3aa: CASSRMGGMEPQHF
CDR3nt: TGCGCCAGCAGCCGAATGGGGGGCATGGAGCCCCAGCATTTT

j_gene: TRBJ2-1
v_gene: TRBV6-5
d_gene: TRBD1
abundance: many
CDR3aa: CASSSDRASDEQFF
CDR3nt: TGTGCCAGCAGTTCCGACAGGGCAAGCGATGAGCAGTTCTTC

j_gene: TRBJ2-7
v_gene: TRBV10-3
d_gene: NA
abundance: NA
CDR3aa: CAISEPNGGHSSYEQYF
CDR3nt: TGTGCCATCAGTGAGCCGAATGGGGGACATAGCTCCTACGAGCAGTACTTC

j_gene: TRBJ2-1
v_gene: TRBV2
d_gene: NA
abundance: few
CDR3aa: CASSPDSGSYNEQFF
CDR3nt: TGTGCCAGCAGCCCGGACTCAGGTTCCTACAATGAGCAGTTCTTC

j_gene: TRBJ2-7
v_gene: TRBV12-3/TRBV12-4
d_gene: NA
abundance: many
CDR3aa: CASSLGGSTEQYF
CDR3nt: TGTGCCAGCAGTTTAGGAGGCAGTACCGAGCAGTACTTC

j_gene: TRBJ1-6
v_gene: TRBV28
d_gene: NA
abundance: many
CDR3aa: CASSPSAFYGRAFDSPLHF
CDR3nt: TGTGCCAGCAGTCCGTCTGCCTTCTATGGCAGGGCCTTCGATTCACCCCTCCACTTT

j_gene: TRBJ1-5
v_gene: TRBV12-3/TRBV12-4
d_gene: TRBD1
abundance: NA
CDR3aa: CASSLRARQGPPQHF
CDR3nt: TGTGCCAGCAGTTTAAGGGCCCGACAGGGGCCGCCCCAGCATTTT

j_gene: TRBJ1-2
v_gene: TRBV27
d_gene: TRBD1
abundance: NA
CDR3aa: CASSPFLRQGSNYGYTF
CDR3nt: TGTGCCAGCAGTCCTTTCCTCCGACAGGGATCTAACTATGGCTACACCTTC

j_gene: TRBJ2-7
v_gene: TRBV9
d_gene: NA
abundance: many
CDR3aa: CASSVGGGGDYEQYF
CDR3nt: TGTGCCAGCAGCGTAGGAGGAGGGGGAGACTACGAGCAGTACTTC

j_gene: TRBJ2-7
v_gene: TRBV7-9
d_gene: NA
abundance: few
CDR3aa: CASSPSPVTVPYEQYF
CDR3nt: TGTGCCAGCAGCCCCTCCCCGGTGACTGTGCCCTACGAGCAGTACTTC

j_gene: TRBJ2-1
v_gene: TRBV10-1
d_gene: NA
abundance: few
CDR3aa: CASSVRVTNEQFF
CDR3nt: TGCGCCAGCAGTGTCAGGGTTACGAATGAGCAGTTCTTC

j_gene: TRBJ2-2
v_gene: TRBV28
d_gene: TRBD1
abundance: many
CDR3aa: CASSRQGLGELFF
CDR3nt: TGTGCCAGCAGTCGACAGGGTCTCGGGGAGCTGTTTTTT

j_gene: TRBJ1-1
v_gene: TRBV4-1
d_gene: NA
abundance: many
CDR3aa: CASSSVPPRAMNTEAFF
CDR3nt: TGCGCCAGCAGCTCCGTTCCCCCAAGGGCTATGAACACTGAAGCTTTCTTT

j_gene: TRBJ1-5
v_gene: TRBV19
d_gene: NA
abundance: few
CDR3aa: CASSIDSRTYSNQPQHF
CDR3nt: TGTGCCAGTAGTATAGATTCGCGGACATATAGCAATCAGCCCCAGCATTTT

j_gene: TRBJ1-1
v_gene: TRBV29-1
d_gene: NA
abundance: NA
CDR3aa: CSVVPGRTEAFF
CDR3nt: TGCAGCGTTGTCCCAGGGAGGACTGAAGCTTTCTTT

j_gene: TRBJ1-5
v_gene: TRBV5-1
d_gene: TRBD1
abundance: NA
CDR3aa: CASSEGQPGQPQHF
CDR3nt: TGCGCCAGCAGCGAGGGACAGCCAGGGCAGCCCCAGCATTTT

j_gene: TRBJ2-5
v_gene: TRBV6-2/TRBV6-3
d_gene: NA
abundance: many
CDR3aa: CASSSHRNQQETQYF
CDR3nt: TGTGCCAGCAGTTCTCACAGGAATCAACAAGAGACCCAGTACTTC

j_gene: TRBJ2-3
v_gene: TRBV20-1
d_gene: TRBD2
abundance: once
CDR3aa: CSARTSERAPADTLYF
CDR3nt: TGCAGTGCCCGGACTAGCGAGAGGGCTCCGGCAGATACGCTGTATTTT

j_gene: TRBJ2-2
v_gene: TRBV27
d_gene: TRBD1
abundance: NA
CDR3aa: CASSRQGYTGELFF
CDR3nt: TGTGCCAGCAGCAGACAGGGGTACACCGGGGAGCTGTTTTTT

j_gene: TRBJ2-7
v_gene: TRBV3-1
d_gene: NA
abundance: NA
CDR3aa: CASSQDRTGVVYEQYF
CDR3nt: TGTGCCAGCAGCCAAGACAGGACGGGAGTGGTCTACGAGCAGTACTTC

j_gene: TRBJ2-2
v_gene: TRBV2
d_gene: TRBD1
abundance: NA
CDR3aa: CASRRSGQGDTGELFF
CDR3nt: TGTGCCAGCAGAAGATCTGGACAGGGGGATACCGGGGAGCTGTTTTTT

j_gene: TRBJ1-2
v_gene: TRBV7-9
d_gene: TRBD1
abundance: NA
CDR3aa: CASSLFPGQGTTYGYTF
CDR3nt: TGTGCCAGCAGCTTATTCCCCGGACAGGGAACTACCTATGGCTACACCTTC

j_gene: TRBJ2-3
v_gene: TRBV15
d_gene: NA
abundance: NA
CDR3aa: CATSPKGSGSTDTQYF
CDR3nt: TGTGCCACCAGCCCGAAGGGCAGCGGATCCACAGATACGCAGTATTTT